Below, one T cell receptor beta chain is given with its context. Method: immunoSEQ multiplex PCR; TCRdb's copy keeps in-frame clones and lacks some. The data show over 80,000 clones, just over 90% seen once. The data derive from a study of T cell changes during pregnancy in multiple sclerosis. The CDR3 is 14 amino acids. Germline values: CDR1 SNHLY, CDR2 FYNNEI. The V end lost 4 bases, the J end lost 5 bases, and 14 bases lay between the germline ends. This clonotype was sampled from a female donor in good health, enrolled as a control in a pregnancy study. The chain links TRBV2 to TRBJ1-1; D uncertain. The specimen was peripheral blood, collected in the second trimester of pregnancy. CDR3 DNA sequence: TGTGCCAGCAGTGTTGTCGGGGAAGGGACTGAAGCTTTCTTT. Amino acids: CASSVVGEGTEAFF.